These 2 T cell receptor beta chains share one sample of origin, sequenced in a study of blood T cell repertoires in COVID-19. Assay used: immunoSEQ multiplex PCR; TCRdb lists only in-frame clones, some missing. Of roughly 250,000 clones listed, roughly four fifths are singletons. Sequencing used peripheral blood. These receptors all come from a woman aged 70 to 79 with acute or convalescent COVID-19.

The table lists this clone with a count of one. This chain connects TRBV6-2 or TRBV6-3 to TRBJ1-2; no clear D. Germline CDR1 reads MNHEY; CDR2 reads SVGEGT. V lost 4 bases and J 4 bases, leaving 16 bases between the germline ends. The CDR3 has 15 residues. The CDR3 loop is CASSSGILQSYGYTF. The CDR3 region has the DNA TGTGCCAGCAGTTCCGGGATACTACAGAGCTATGGCTACACCTTC.

Only one count was recorded for this clone. This sequence joins TRBV9 and TRBJ1-5; D is unclear. Germline CDR1 is SGDLS and CDR2 is YYNGEE. Trimming left V 0 bases short and J 7 bases short, with 11 bases between. The CDR3 loop spans 14 amino acids. The CDR3 reads CASSVGEVGQPQHF. CDR3 coding DNA: TGTGCCAGCAGCGTAGGTGAGGTTGGGCAGCCCCAGCATTTT.